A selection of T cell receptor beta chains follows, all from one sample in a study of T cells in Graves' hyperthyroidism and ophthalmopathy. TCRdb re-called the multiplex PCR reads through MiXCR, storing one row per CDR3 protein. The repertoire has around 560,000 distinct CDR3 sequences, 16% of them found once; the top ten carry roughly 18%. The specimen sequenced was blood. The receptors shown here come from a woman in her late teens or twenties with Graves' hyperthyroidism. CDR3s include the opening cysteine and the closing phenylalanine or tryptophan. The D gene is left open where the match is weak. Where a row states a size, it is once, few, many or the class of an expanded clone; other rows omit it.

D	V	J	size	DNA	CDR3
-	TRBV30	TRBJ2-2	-	TGTGCCACAACTAGGCTAGTGGAGAACACCGGGGAGCTGTTTTTT	CATTRLVENTGELFF
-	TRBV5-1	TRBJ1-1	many	TGCGCCAGCAGCTTGGTCGCTTCCGGACGAAGGCTGAACACTGAAGCTTTCTTT	CASSLVASGRRLNTEAFF
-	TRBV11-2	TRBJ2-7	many	TGTGCCAGCAGCTTACTCTTCTACGAGCAGTACTTC	CASSLLFYEQYF
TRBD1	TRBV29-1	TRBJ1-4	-	TGCAGCGTTTCCGGGACAGGGGCCACCCGGGGTGAAAAACTGTTTTTT	CSVSGTGATRGEKLFF
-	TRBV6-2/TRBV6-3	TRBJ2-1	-	TGTGCCAGCCAAAATCGGCGGAGTGAGCAGTTCTTC	CASQNRRSEQFF
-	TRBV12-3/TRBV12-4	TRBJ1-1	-	TGTGCCAGCAGTTTTCCGCCGGTGAACGCTGAAGCTTTCTTT	CASSFPPVNAEAFF
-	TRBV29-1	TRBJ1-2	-	TGCAGCGTTGCAGGGGCTAGGATGAACTATGGCTACACCTTC	CSVAGARMNYGYTF
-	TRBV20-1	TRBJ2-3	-	TGCAGTGCTAGAGATAGGCGGACCCCCACAGATACGCAGTATTTT	CSARDRRTPTDTQYF
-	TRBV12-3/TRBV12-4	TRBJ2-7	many	TGTGCCAGCAGTTTTTTAGGGACCTACGAGCAGTACTTC	CASSFLGTYEQYF
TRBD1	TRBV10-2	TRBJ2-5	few	TGCGCCAGCAGTAAAGGGGCAGGGGGCCTCAAGGAGACCCAGTACTTC	CASSKGAGGLKETQYF
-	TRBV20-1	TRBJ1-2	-	TGCAGTGCTTTTAACTATGGCTACACCTTC	CSAFNYGYTF
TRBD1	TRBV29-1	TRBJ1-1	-	TGCAGCGGCCGGACAGGATATGAAGCTTTCTTT	CSGRTGYEAFF
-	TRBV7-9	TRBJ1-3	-	TGTGCCAGCAGCCAAGGCGTGGGAAACACCATATATTTT	CASSQGVGNTIYF
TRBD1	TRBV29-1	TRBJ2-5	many	TGCAGCGCCAGACAGGGTCTCTGGGAGACCCAGTACTTC	CSARQGLWETQYF
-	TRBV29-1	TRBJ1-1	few	TGCAGCGTTGGAGGCCAGACAGGTATGACCACTGAAGCTTTCTTT	CSVGGQTGMTTEAFF
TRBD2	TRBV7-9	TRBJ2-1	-	TGTGCCAGCAGCTTAGCTGGTTCACCCGGGACTAGTTTCGATGAGCAGTTCTTC	CASSLAGSPGTSFDEQFF
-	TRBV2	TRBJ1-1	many	TGTGCCAGCAGTTCCAACCCGAATCTCCAAACTGAAGCTTTCTTT	CASSSNPNLQTEAFF
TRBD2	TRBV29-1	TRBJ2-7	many	TGCAGCGTTGAGACTAGCGGGAGCAGGAGCTACGAGCAGTACTTC	CSVETSGSRSYEQYF
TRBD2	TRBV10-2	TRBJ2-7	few	TGCGCCAGCAGTGAGTTGACAATACGGACTAGCGGGAGGTACGAGCAGTACTTC	CASSELTIRTSGRYEQYF
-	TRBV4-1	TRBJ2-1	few	TGCGCCAGCAGCCGGGGTTCGGGCAATGAGCAGTTCTTC	CASSRGSGNEQFF
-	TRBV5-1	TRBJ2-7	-	TGCGCCAGCAGCTCGACAGGGACTTTAGACGAGCAGTACTTC	CASSSTGTLDEQYF
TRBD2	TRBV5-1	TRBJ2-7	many	TGCGCCAGCAGCACCGGACTAGCGGGAGTAGGGTACGAGCAGTACTTC	CASSTGLAGVGYEQYF
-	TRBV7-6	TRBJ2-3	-	TGTGCCAGCAGCTTAGTGGGATGGACAGAGCTAAGAACAGATACGCAGTATTTT	CASSLVGWTELRTDTQYF
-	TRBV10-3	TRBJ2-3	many	TGTGCCATCAGCGGGGGATACGGTGCAGATACGCAGTATTTT	CAISGGYGADTQYF
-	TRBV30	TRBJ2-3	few	TGTGCCTGGAGTGTACGGAGGGGAGATACGCAGTATTTT	CAWSVRRGDTQYF
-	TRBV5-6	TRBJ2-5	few	TGTGCCAGCAGCTTGGTTCCGGGCGCAGAGACCCAGTACTTC	CASSLVPGAETQYF
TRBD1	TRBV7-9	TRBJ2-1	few	TGTGCCAGCAGCTTAGTACCTAGGGGGCCCGAGGAGCACTTCAGCTCCTACAATGAGCAGTTCTTC	CASSLVPRGPEEHFSSYNEQFF
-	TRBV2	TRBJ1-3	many	TGTGCCAGCAGTGACAATCAGGGGACTGGAAACACCATATATTTT	CASSDNQGTGNTIYF
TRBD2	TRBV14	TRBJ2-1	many	TGTGCCAGCAGCCAAAGACAAGCGGGAGTCTCGGATGAGCAGTTCTTC	CASSQRQAGVSDEQFF
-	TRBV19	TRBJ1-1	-	TGTGCCAGTAGTATGGCTCTGGGCAGGAAGACTGAAGCTTTCTTT	CASSMALGRKTEAFF
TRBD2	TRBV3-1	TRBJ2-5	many	TGTGCCAGCAGCCAAGTTCCTAGCGGGAGGGGGGTCCAAGAGACCCAGTACTTC	CASSQVPSGRGVQETQYF
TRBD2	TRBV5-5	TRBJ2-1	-	TGTGCCAGCAGCCCCGGGGTAGCGGGGGGATATTACGATGAGCAGTTCTTC	CASSPGVAGGYYDEQFF
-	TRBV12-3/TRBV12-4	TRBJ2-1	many	TGTGCCAGCAGTTCAGTAGATGAGCAGTTCTTC	CASSSVDEQFF
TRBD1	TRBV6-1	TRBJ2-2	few	TGTGCCAGCAGTTCCACAGGGGCGTGGACCGGGGAGCTGTTTTTT	CASSSTGAWTGELFF
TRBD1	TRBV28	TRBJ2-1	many	TGTGCCAGCAGTGTGCTCGGGACAGGCTCCTACAATGAGCAGTTCTTC	CASSVLGTGSYNEQFF
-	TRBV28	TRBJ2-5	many	TGTGCCAGCACCTCCTCGGGGGAGGAAGAGACCCAGTACTTC	CASTSSGEEETQYF
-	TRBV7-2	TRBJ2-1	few	TGTGCCAGCAGCTTAGAATGGTGGCGGCGTAATGAGCAGTTCTTC	CASSLEWWRRNEQFF
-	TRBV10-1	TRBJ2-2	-	TGCGCCAGCAGTGAGTCGTCGGCAGGGACCGGGGAGCTGTTTTTT	CASSESSAGTGELFF
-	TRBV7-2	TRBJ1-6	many	TGTGCCAGCAGCTTACAGGGGCTCGATTCACCCCTCCACTTT	CASSLQGLDSPLHF
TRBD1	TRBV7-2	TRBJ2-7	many	TGTGCCAGCAGCTTGACAGGGGGCATCCACGAGCAGTACTTC	CASSLTGGIHEQYF